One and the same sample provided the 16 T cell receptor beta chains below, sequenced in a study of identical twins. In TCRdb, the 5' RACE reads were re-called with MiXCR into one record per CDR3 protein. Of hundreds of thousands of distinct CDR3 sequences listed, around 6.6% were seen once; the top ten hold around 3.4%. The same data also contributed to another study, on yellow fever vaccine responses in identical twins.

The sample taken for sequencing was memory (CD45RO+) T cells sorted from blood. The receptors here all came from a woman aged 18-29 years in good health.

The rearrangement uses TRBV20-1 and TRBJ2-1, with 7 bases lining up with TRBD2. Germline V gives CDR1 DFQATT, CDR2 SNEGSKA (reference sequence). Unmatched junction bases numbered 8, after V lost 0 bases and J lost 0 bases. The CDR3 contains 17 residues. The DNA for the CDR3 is TGCAGTGCTAGAGAAAAAGCGGGGATAAGCTCCTACAATGAGCAGTTCTTC. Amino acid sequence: CSAREKAGISSYNEQFF.

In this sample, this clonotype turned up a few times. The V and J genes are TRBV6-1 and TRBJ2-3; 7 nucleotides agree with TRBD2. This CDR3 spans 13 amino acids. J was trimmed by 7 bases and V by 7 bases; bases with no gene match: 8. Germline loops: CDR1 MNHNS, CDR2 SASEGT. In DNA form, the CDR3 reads TGTGCCAGCATTCCTACGGGGGGATATACGCAGTATTTT. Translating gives CASIPTGGYTQYF.

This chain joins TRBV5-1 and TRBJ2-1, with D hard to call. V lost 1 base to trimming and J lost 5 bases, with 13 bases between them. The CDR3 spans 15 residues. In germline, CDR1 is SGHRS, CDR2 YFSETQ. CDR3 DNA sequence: TGCGCCAGCAGCTTGATCGATCCTACCGACAATGAGCAGTTCTTC. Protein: CASSLIDPTDNEQFF.

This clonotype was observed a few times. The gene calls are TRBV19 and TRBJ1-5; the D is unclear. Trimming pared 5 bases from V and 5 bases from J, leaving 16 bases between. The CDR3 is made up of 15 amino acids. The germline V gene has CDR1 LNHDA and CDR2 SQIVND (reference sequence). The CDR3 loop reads CASSRLYKADQPQHF. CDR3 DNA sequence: TGTGCCAGTAGTCGACTATACAAGGCCGATCAGCCCCAGCATTTT.

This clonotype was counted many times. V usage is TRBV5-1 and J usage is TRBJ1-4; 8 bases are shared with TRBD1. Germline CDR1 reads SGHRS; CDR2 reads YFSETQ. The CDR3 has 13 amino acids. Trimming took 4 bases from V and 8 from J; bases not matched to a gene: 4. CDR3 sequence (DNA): TGCGCCAGCAGCCCCACAGGGGGAGAAAAACTGTTTTTT. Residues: CASSPTGGEKLFF.

The CDR3, as DNA: TGTGCCAGCAGTTTCTTCCCCCGGACTAGCGACACAGATACGCAGTATTTT. Translated: CASSFFPRTSDTDTQYF. J is TRBJ2-3 and V is TRBV27; 9 positions agree with TRBD2. The germline V gene encodes CDR1 MNHEY and CDR2 SMNVEV (reference sequence). V trimming: 3 bases; J trimming: 2 bases; junction bases outside the gene matches: 9. The CDR3 is 17 residues long.

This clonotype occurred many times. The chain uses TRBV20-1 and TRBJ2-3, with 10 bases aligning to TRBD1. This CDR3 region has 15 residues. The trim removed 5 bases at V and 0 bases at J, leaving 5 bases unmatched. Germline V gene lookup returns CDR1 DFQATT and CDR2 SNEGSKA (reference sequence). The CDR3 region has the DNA TGCAGTGCTTATGACAGGGGGCCTAGCACAGATACGCAGTATTTT. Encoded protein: CSAYDRGPSTDTQYF.

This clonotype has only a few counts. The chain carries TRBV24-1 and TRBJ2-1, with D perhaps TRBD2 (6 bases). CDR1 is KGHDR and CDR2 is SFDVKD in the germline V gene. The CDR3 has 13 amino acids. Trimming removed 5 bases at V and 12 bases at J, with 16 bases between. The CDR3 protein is CATSALGGARQFF. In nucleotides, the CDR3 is TGTGCCACCAGTGCGCTGGGCGGGGCGAGGCAGTTCTTC.

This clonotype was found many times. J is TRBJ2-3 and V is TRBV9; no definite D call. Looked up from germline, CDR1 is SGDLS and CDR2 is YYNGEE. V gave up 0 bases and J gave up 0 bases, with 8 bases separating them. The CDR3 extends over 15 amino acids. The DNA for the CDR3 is TGTGCCAGCAGCGTAGTATCAGAGAGCACAGATACGCAGTATTTT. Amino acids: CASSVVSESTDTQYF.

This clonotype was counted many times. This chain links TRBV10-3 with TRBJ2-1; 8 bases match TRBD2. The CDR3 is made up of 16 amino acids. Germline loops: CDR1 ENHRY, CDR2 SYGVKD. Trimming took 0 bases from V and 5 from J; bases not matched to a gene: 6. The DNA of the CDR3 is TGTGCCATCAGTGAGTCTACTAGCGGAGCCAACAATGAGCAGTTCTTC. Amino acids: CAISESTSGANNEQFF.

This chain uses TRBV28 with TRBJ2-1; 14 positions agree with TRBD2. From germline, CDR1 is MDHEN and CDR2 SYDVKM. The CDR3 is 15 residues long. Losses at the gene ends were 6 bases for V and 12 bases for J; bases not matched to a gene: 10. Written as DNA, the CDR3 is TGTGCCAGCAGCCCCGGGACTAGCGGGAGAAGGCGGCAGTTCTTC. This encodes CASSPGTSGRRRQFF. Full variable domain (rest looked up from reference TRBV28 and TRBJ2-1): DVKVTQSSRYLVKRTGEKVFLECVQDMDHENMFWYRQDPGLGLRLIYFSYDVKMKEKGDIPEGYSVSREKKERFSLILESASTNQTSMYLCASSPGTSGRRRQFFGPGTRLTVL.

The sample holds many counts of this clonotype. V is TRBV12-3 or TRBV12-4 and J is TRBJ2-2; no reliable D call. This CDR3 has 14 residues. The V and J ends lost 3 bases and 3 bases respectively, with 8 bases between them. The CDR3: CASSFRGYTGELFF. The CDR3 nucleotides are TGTGCCAGCAGTTTCCGTGGATACACCGGGGAGCTGTTTTTT.

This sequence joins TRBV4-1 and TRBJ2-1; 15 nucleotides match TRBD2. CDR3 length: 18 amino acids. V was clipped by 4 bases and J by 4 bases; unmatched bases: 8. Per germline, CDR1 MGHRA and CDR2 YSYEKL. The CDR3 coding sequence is TGCGCCAGCAGCCCATTAGGGACTAGCGGGGGGATATACAATGAGCAGTTCTTC. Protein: CASSPLGTSGGIYNEQFF.

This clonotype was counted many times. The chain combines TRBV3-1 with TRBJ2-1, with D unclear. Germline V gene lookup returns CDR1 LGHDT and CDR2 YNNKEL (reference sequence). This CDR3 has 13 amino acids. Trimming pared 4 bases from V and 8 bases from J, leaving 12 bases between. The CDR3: CASSPWVNHEQFF. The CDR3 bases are TGTGCCAGCAGCCCTTGGGTGAACCATGAGCAGTTCTTC.

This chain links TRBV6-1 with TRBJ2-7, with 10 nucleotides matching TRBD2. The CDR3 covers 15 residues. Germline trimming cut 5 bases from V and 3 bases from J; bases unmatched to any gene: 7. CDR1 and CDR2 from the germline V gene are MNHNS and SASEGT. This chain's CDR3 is CASSLAIAGGYEQYF. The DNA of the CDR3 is TGTGCCAGCAGTCTGGCAATAGCGGGGGGCTACGAGCAGTACTTC.

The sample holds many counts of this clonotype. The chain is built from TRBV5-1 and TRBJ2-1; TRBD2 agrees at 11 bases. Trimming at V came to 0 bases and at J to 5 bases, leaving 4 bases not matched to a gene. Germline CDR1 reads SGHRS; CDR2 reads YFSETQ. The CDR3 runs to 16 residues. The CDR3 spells CASSLDSGGGNNEQFF. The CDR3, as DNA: TGCGCCAGCAGCTTGGATAGCGGGGGGGGAAACAATGAGCAGTTCTTC.